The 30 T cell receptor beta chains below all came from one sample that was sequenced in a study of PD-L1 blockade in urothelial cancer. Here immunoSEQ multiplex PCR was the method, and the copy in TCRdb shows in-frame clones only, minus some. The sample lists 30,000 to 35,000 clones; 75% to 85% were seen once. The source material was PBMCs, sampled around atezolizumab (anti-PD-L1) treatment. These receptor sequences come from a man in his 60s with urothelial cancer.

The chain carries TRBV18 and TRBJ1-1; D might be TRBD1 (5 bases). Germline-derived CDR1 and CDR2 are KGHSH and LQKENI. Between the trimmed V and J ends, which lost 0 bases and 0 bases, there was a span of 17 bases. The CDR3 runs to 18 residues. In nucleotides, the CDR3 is TGTGCCAGCTCACCACCGATCAACTCAGGGTTGATGAACACTGAAGCTTTCTTT. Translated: CASSPPINSGLMNTEAFF.

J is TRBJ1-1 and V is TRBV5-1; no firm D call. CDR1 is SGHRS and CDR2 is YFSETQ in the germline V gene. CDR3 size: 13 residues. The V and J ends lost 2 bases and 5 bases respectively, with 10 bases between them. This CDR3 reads CASSFEGATEAFF. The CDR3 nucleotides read TGCGCCAGCAGCTTCGAGGGAGCAACTGAAGCTTTCTTT.

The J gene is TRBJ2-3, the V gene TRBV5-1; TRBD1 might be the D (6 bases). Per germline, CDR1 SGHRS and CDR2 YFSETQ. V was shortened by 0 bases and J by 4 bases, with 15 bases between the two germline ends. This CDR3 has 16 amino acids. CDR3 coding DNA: TGCGCCAGCAGCTTGGGGGGGCGCAAGTATTCAGATACGCAGTATTTT. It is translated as CASSLGGRKYSDTQYF.

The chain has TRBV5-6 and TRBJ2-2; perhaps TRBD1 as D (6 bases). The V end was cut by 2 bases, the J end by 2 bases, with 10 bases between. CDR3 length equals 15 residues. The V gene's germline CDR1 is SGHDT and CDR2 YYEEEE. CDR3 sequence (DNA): TGTGCCAGCAGCTTAGCAGGGGCTAACACCGGGGAGCTGTTTTTT. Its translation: CASSLAGANTGELFF.

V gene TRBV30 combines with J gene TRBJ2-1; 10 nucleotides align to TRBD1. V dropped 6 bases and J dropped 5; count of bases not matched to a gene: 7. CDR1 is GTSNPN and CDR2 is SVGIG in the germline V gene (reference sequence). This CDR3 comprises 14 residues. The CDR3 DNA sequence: TGTGCCTGTTTAAGACAGGGGGCTAACAATGAGCAGTTCTTC. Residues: CACLRQGANNEQFF.

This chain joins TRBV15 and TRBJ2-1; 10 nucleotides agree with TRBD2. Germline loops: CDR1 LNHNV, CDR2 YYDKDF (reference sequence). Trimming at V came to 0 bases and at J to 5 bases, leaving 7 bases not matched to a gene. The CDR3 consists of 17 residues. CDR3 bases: TGTGCCACCAGCAGAGACTTGAGAGGACTAGCGGACAATGAGCAGTTCTTC. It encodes CATSRDLRGLADNEQFF.

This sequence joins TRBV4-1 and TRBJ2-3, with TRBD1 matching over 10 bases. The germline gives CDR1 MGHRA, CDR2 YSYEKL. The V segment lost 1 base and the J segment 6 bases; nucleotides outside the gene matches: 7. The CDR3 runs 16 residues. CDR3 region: CASSQGRTGGSDTQYF. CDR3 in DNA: TGCGCCAGCAGCCAAGGGCGGACAGGGGGATCGGATACGCAGTATTTT.

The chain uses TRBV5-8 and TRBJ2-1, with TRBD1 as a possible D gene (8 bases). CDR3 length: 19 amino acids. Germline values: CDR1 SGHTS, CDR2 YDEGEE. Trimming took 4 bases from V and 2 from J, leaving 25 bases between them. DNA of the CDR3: TGTGCCAGCAGCAAAAGGACAGGGAGCGGGGTTATAGCCTACAATGAGCAGTTCTTC. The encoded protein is CASSKRTGSGVIAYNEQFF.

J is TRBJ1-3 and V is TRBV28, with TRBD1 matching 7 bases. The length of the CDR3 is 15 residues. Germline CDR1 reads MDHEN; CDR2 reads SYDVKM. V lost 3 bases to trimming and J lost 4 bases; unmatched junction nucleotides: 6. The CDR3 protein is CASSFQGVTGNTIYF. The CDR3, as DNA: TGTGCCAGCAGTTTTCAGGGGGTCACCGGAAACACCATATATTTT. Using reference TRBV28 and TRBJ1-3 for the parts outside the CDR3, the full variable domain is DVKVTQSSRYLVKRTGEKVFLECVQDMDHENMFWYRQDPGLGLRLIYFSYDVKMKEKGDIPEGYSVSREKKERFSLILESASTNQTSMYLCASSFQGVTGNTIYFGEGSWLTVV.

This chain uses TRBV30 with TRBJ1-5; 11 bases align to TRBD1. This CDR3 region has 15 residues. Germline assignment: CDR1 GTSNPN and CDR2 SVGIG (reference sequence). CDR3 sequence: CERGQGVRQGQPQHF. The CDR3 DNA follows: TGTGAGAGGGGACAGGGGGTTAGGCAGGGTCAGCCCCAGCATTTT. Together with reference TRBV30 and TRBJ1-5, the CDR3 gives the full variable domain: SQTIHQWPATLVQPVGSPLSLECTVEGTSNPNLYWYRQAAGRGLQLLFYSVGIGQISSEVPQNLSASRPQDRQFILSSKKLLLSDSGFYLCERGQGVRQGQPQHFGDGTRLSIL.

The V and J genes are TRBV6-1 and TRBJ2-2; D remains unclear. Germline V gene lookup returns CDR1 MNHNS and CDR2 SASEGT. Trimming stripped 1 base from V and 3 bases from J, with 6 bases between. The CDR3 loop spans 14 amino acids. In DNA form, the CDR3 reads TGTGCCAGCAGTGAAGGGCCGTACACCGGGGAGCTGTTTTTT. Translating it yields CASSEGPYTGELFF.

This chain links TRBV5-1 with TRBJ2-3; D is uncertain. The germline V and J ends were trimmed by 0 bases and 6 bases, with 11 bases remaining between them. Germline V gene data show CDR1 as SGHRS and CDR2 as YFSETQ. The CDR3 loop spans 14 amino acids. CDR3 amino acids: CASSLEVPGDTQYF. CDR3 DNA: TGCGCCAGCAGCTTGGAGGTTCCCGGGGATACGCAGTATTTT.

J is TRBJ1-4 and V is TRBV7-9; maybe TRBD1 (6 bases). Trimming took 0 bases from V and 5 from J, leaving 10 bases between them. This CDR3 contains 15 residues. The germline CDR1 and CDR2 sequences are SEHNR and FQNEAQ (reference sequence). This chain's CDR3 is CASSLAGAANEKLFF. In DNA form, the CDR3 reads TGTGCCAGCAGCTTAGCGGGGGCAGCGAATGAAAAACTGTTTTTT.

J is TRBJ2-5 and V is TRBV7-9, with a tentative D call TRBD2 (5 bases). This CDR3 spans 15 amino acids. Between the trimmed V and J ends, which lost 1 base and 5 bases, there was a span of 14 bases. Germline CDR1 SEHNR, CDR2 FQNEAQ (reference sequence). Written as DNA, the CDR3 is TGTGCCAGCAGCTTAGGAGATCTAGCTGCCGAGACCCAGTACTTC. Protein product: CASSLGDLAAETQYF.

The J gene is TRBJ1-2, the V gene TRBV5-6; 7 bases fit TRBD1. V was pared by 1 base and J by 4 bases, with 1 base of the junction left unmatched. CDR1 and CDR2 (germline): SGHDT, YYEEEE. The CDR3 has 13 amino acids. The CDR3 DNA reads TGTGCCAGCAGCTTGTGGGACAGCTATGGCTACACCTTC. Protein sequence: CASSLWDSYGYTF.

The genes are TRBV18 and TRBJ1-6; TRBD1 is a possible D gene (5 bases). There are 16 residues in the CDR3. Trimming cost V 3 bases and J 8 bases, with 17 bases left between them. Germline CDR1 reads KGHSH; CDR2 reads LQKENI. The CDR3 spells CASSPGIGTRDSPLHF. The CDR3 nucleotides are TGTGCCAGCTCACCGGGTATCGGGACTCGGGATTCACCCCTCCACTTT.

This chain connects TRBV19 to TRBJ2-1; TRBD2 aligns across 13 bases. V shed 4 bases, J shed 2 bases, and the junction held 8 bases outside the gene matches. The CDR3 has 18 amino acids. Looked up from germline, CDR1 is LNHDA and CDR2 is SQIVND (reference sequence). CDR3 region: CASSKMGLAGRAYNEQFF. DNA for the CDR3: TGTGCCAGTAGTAAGATGGGACTAGCGGGAAGAGCCTACAATGAGCAGTTCTTC.

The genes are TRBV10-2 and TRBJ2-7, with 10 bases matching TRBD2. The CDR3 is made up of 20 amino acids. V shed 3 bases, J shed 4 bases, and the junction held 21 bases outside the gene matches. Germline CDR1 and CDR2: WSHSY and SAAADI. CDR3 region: CASSDLNGGASGSLRYEQYF. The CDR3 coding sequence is TGCGCCAGCAGTGATTTGAATGGTGGGGCTAGCGGGAGTCTGAGGTACGAGCAGTACTTC.

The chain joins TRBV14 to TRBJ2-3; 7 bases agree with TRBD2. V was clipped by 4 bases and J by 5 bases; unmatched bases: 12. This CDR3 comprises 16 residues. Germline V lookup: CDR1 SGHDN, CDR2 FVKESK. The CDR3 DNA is TGTGCCAGCAGCCCCCCTAAGCGGGATTGGCTAGATACGCAGTATTTT. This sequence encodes CASSPPKRDWLDTQYF.

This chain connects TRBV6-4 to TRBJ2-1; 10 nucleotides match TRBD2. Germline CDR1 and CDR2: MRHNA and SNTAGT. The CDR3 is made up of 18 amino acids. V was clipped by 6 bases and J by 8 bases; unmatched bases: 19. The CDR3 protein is CASRRVSGGPSSRDEQFF. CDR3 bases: TGTGCCAGCAGGAGAGTTAGCGGGGGGCCTTCCTCTCGGGATGAGCAGTTCTTC.

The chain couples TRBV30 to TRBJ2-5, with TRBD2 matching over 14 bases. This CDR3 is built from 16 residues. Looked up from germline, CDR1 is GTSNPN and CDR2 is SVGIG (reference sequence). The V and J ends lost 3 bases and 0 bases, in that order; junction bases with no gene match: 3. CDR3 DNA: TGTGCCTGGAGGCGACTAGCGGGGGGGAACCAAGAGACCCAGTACTTC. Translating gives CAWRRLAGGNQETQYF.

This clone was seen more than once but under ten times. The CDR3 DNA reads as TGTGCCAGCATCCCTCCGGGGAACTATGGCTACACCTTC. This translates into CASIPPGNYGYTF. The rearrangement uses TRBV28 and TRBJ1-2; no firm D call. Germline values: CDR1 MDHEN, CDR2 SYDVKM. This CDR3 has 13 amino acids. Trimming shortened V by 7 bases and J by 2 bases, and 11 bases separated the two germline ends.

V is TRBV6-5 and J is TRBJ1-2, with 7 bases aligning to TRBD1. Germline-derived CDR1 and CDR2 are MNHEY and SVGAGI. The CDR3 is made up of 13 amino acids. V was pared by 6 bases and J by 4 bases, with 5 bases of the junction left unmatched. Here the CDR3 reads CASSQGQSYGYTF. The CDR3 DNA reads TGTGCCAGCAGCCAGGGACAGAGCTATGGCTACACCTTC.

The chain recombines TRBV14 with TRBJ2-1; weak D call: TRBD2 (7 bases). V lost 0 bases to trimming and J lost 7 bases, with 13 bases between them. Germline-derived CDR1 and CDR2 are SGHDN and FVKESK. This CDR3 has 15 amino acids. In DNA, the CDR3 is TGTGCCAGCAGCCAAGATCGAGGGAGGGGGAATGAGCAGTTCTTC. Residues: CASSQDRGRGNEQFF.

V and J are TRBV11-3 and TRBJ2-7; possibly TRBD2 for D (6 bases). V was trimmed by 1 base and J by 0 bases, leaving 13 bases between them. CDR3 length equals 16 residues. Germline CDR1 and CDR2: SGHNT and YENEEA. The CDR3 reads CASSLGRAGSSYEQYF. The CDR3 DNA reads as TGTGCCAGCAGCTTAGGTAGGGCGGGAAGCTCCTACGAGCAGTACTTC. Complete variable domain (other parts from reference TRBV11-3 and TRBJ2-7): EAGVVQSPRYKIIEKKQPVAFWCNPISGHNTLYWYLQNLGQGPELLIRYENEEAVDDSQLPKDRFSAERLKGVDSTLKIQPAELGDSAVYLCASSLGRAGSSYEQYFGPGTRLTVT.

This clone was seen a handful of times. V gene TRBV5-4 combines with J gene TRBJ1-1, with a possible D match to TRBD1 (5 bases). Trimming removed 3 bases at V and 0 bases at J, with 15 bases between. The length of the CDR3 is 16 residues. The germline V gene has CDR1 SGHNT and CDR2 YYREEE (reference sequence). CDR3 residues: CASSSQGLLVNTEAFF. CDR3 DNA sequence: TGTGCCAGCAGCTCCCAGGGTCTTTTGGTGAACACTGAAGCTTTCTTT. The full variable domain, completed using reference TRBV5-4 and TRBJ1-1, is ETGVTQSPTHLIKTRGQQVTLRCSSQSGHNTVSWYQQALGQGPQFIFQYYREEENGRGNFPPRFSGLQFPNYSSELNVNALELDDSALYLCASSSQGLLVNTEAFFGQGTRLTVV.

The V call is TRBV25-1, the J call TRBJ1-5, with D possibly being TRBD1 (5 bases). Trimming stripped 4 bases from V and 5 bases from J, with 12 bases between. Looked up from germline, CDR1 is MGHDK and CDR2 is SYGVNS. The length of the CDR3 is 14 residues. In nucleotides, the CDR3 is TGTGCCAGCAGTGGGTGGGGGGATCATCAGCCCCAGCATTTT. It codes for CASSGWGDHQPQHF.

The CDR3 is CAPSGGTGGPGELFF. CDR3 nucleotide sequence: TGTGCCCCCTCGGGGGGGACAGGGGGACCCGGGGAGCTGTTTTTT. This chain connects TRBV25-1 to TRBJ2-2; 11 bases are a match to TRBD1. Trimming cost V 11 bases and J 6 bases; bases outside gene matches: 11. The CDR3 consists of 15 residues. The germline gives CDR1 MGHDK, CDR2 SYGVNS.

CDR3 bases: TGTGCCAGCAGTTTTTCAGATTCCCAGCATTTT. Residues: CASSFSDSQHF. The J gene is TRBJ1-5, the V gene TRBV2; D not certain. The ends were cut back, 5 bases at V and 11 bases at J, with 10 bases in the middle. The V gene's germline CDR1 is SNHLY and CDR2 FYNNEI. The CDR3 consists of 11 residues.

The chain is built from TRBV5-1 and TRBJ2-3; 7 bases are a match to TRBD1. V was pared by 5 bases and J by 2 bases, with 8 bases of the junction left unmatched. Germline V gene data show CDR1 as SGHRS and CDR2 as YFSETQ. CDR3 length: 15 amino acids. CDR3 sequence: CASRDRVDPTDTQYF. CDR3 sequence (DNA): TGCGCCAGCAGAGACAGGGTGGATCCCACAGATACGCAGTATTTT.